These 27 T cell receptor beta chains were sequenced from one sample in a study of blood T cell repertoires in COVID-19. Here immunoSEQ multiplex PCR was the method, and the copy in TCRdb shows in-frame clones only, minus some. The top ten hold roughly 9.8% of the sample, which has about 150,000 clones, about 78% seen once. Sequencing was performed on peripheral blood. The receptor set was obtained from a man aged 55 to 70 who had recovered from COVID-19.

The chain is built from TRBV7-9 and TRBJ1-2; tentative D call: TRBD1 (6 bases). Germline V gives CDR1 SEHNR, CDR2 FQNEAQ (reference sequence). The CDR3 is made up of 13 amino acids. Trimming removed 3 bases from V and 4 bases from J, with 9 bases in between. This CDR3 reads CASSLDSGYGYTF. The CDR3 DNA is TGTGCCAGCAGCTTGGACAGTGGCTATGGCTACACCTTC.

This clone has a count of ten or more. CDR3 bases: TGTGCCAGCAGCCAAGCCCTGGGACAGGATTATGGCTACACCTTC. Amino acid sequence: CASSQALGQDYGYTF. The rearrangement joins TRBV4-2 to TRBJ1-2; TRBD1 matches at 8 bases. CDR1 LGHNA and CDR2 YNFKEQ come from the germline V gene. The CDR3 is made up of 15 amino acids. The V and J ends lost 1 base and 5 bases, in that order; junction bases with no gene match: 6.

J is TRBJ2-3 and V is TRBV7-6; D possibly corresponds to TRBD2 (7 bases). The V gene lost 1 base and the J gene lost 0 bases, with 14 bases spanning the gap. The germline CDR1 and CDR2 sequences are SGHVS and FNYEAQ. The CDR3 has 17 residues. CDR3 region: CASSLEKRGGSTDTQYF. The CDR3 DNA sequence: TGTGCCAGCAGCTTAGAGAAGAGGGGGGGTAGCACAGATACGCAGTATTTT.

The genes are TRBV7-3 and TRBJ2-2; 7 bases match TRBD2. The CDR3 spans 16 residues. V shed 2 bases and J 3 bases; nucleotides not matched to a gene: 6. Germline V gives CDR1 SGHTA, CDR2 FQGTGA. CDR3 region: CASSLQAGRDTGELFF. The DNA for the CDR3 is TGTGCCAGCAGCTTACAAGCGGGAAGAGACACCGGGGAGCTGTTTTTT.

This clone appeared a few times. The rearrangement joins TRBV19 to TRBJ1-5; possibly TRBD1 for D (5 bases). V was shortened by 5 bases and J by 0 bases, with 11 bases between the two germline ends. Per the germline V gene, CDR1 is LNHDA and CDR2 is SQIVND (reference sequence). The CDR3 loop spans 15 amino acids. As DNA, the CDR3 is TGTGCCAGTAGTCCCCAGGGTGATAGCAATCAGCCCCAGCATTTT. It codes for CASSPQGDSNQPQHF.

The CDR3 spells CASSLKAYEQYF. CDR3 DNA sequence: TGTGCCAGCAGTTTAAAAGCGTACGAGCAGTACTTC. The chain links TRBV28 to TRBJ2-7, with unresolved D. Trimming stripped 2 bases from V and 4 bases from J, with 6 bases between. Germline values: CDR1 MDHEN, CDR2 SYDVKM. This CDR3 is 12 amino acids long.

In this sample, this clone turned up a few times. V and J are TRBV2 and TRBJ2-5; no clear D. The CDR3 length is 12 residues. Trimming pared 8 bases from V and 1 base from J, leaving 8 bases between. Germline V lookup: CDR1 SNHLY, CDR2 FYNNEI. Written as DNA, the CDR3 is TGTGCCAGCTTGGGCAGCCAAGAGACCCAGTACTTC. It specifies CASLGSQETQYF.

This chain joins TRBV27 and TRBJ2-3; 11 positions match TRBD2. The J segment lost 0 bases and the V segment lost 3 bases, leaving 8 bases of the junction unmatched. CDR1 is MNHEY, CDR2 SMNVEV, per germline (reference sequence). This CDR3 has 18 residues. This CDR3 reads CASSFRPSGGSSTDTQYF. The CDR3 DNA reads as TGTGCCAGCAGTTTTCGGCCTAGCGGGGGGTCAAGCACAGATACGCAGTATTTT.

CDR3 DNA: TGTGCCAGCAGCCAAAGTCAGGCCGGGGCCAACGTCCTGACTTTC. This sequence encodes CASSQSQAGANVLTF. The chain uses TRBV5-6 and TRBJ2-6; no definite D call. V lost 4 bases and J 4 bases, leaving 12 bases between the germline ends. This CDR3 region has 15 residues. Per germline, CDR1 SGHDT and CDR2 YYEEEE.

The chain links TRBV29-1 to TRBJ2-5; a weak D match, TRBD1 (6 bases). CDR3 length: 13 amino acids. Germline CDR1 SQVTM, CDR2 ANQGSEA. Deletions cut 0 bases from V and 2 bases from J, with 7 bases between. CDR3 sequence: CSVEDQGQETQYF. In DNA, the CDR3 is TGCAGCGTTGAAGATCAGGGGCAAGAGACCCAGTACTTC.

CDR3 loop: CASSLTGVDTGELFF. The CDR3 DNA is TGTGCCAGCAGTTTGACAGGGGTCGACACCGGGGAGCTGTTTTTT. The gene calls are TRBV2 and TRBJ2-2, with 8 bases that match TRBD1. V lost 5 bases to trimming and J lost 3 bases; unmatched junction nucleotides: 5. Germline V lookup: CDR1 SNHLY, CDR2 FYNNEI. The CDR3 length is 15 residues.

This clone was observed a few times. This rearrangement joins TRBV4-2 to TRBJ1-1, with D perhaps TRBD1 (6 bases). Germline lookup yields CDR1 LGHNA and CDR2 YNFKEQ. With 4 bases removed from V and 2 bases from J, the gap between germline ends came to 14 bases. CDR3 length: 15 amino acids. The CDR3 bases are TGTGCCAGCAGCCCCACGGACAGAACCAACACTGAAGCTTTCTTT. Translation gives CASSPTDRTNTEAFF.

This sequence joins TRBV28 and TRBJ1-5; 7 bases align to TRBD1. The CDR3 consists of 17 residues. CDR1 and CDR2 from the germline V gene are MDHEN and SYDVKM. Trimming cost V 0 bases and J 2 bases; bases outside gene matches: 7. CDR3 region: CASSLWSTGRGNQPQHF. DNA for the CDR3: TGTGCCAGCAGTTTATGGTCGACAGGGCGAGGCAATCAGCCCCAGCATTTT.

V gene TRBV28 combines with J gene TRBJ1-5; TRBD1 agrees at 7 bases. V dropped 4 bases and J dropped 4; count of bases not matched to a gene: 10. The CDR3 totals 16 residues. Germline lookup yields CDR1 MDHEN and CDR2 SYDVKM. CDR3: CASSYGGTVRNQPQHF. The CDR3 coding sequence is TGTGCCAGCAGTTATGGCGGGACAGTGAGAAATCAGCCCCAGCATTTT.

The chain employs TRBV14 and TRBJ1-1, with 7 positions matching TRBD1. Germline V gives CDR1 SGHDN, CDR2 FVKESK. With 0 bases clipped from V and 4 bases from J, the junction kept 17 bases outside the gene matches. This CDR3 has 19 amino acids. The CDR3 coding sequence is TGTGCCAGCAGCCAAGAGGGACAGTATCTCAGCCCCTGGGGCACTGAAGCTTTCTTT. Translation gives CASSQEGQYLSPWGTEAFF.

This chain joins TRBV19 and TRBJ1-4, with D hard to call. Germline V lookup: CDR1 LNHDA, CDR2 SQIVND (reference sequence). The CDR3 is made up of 15 amino acids. Trimming took off 2 bases at V and 2 bases at J, with 9 bases between the two ends. DNA of the CDR3: TGTGCCAGTAGTATATCGGCGGGCACTAATGAAAAACTGTTTTTT. It codes for CASSISAGTNEKLFF.

The chain combines TRBV9 with TRBJ2-3, with 8 bases aligning to TRBD2. The germline V gene encodes CDR1 SGDLS and CDR2 YYNGEE. The trim removed 1 base at V and 5 bases at J, leaving 6 bases unmatched. The length of the CDR3 is 15 residues. CDR3 in DNA: TGTGCCAGCAGCGTAAGGCGGGGGGATGGAGATACGCAGTATTTT. Its protein is CASSVRRGDGDTQYF.

A single count supports this clone. The chain recombines TRBV24-1 with TRBJ2-3, with 12 bases aligning to TRBD1. There are 18 residues in the CDR3. V trimming: 2 bases; J trimming: 5 bases; junction bases outside the gene matches: 10. Germline assignment: CDR1 KGHDR and CDR2 SFDVKD. In DNA, the CDR3 is TGTGCCACCAGTGATTCGCTAGGGACAGGGGGCTGGTTAGATACGCAGTATTTT. Protein product: CATSDSLGTGGWLDTQYF.

The chain couples TRBV2 to TRBJ2-2; possibly TRBD2 for D (6 bases). Germline V gene lookup returns CDR1 SNHLY and CDR2 FYNNEI. This CDR3 region has 13 residues. Between the trimmed V and J ends, which lost 5 bases and 3 bases, there was a span of 7 bases. CDR3 nucleotide sequence: TGTGCCAGCAGTCGGGAGTACACCGGGGAGCTGTTTTTT. The encoded protein is CASSREYTGELFF. Variable domain in full (rest from reference TRBV2 and TRBJ2-2): EPEVTQTPSHQVTQMGQEVILRCVPISNHLYFYWYRQILGQKVEFLVSFYNNEISEKSEIFDDQFSVERPDGSNFTLKIRSTKLEDSAMYFCASSREYTGELFFGEGSRLTVL.

This clone was seen only once. The chain couples TRBV27 to TRBJ2-7; TRBD1 matches at 9 bases. Per germline, CDR1 MNHEY and CDR2 SMNVEV (reference sequence). The CDR3 runs 14 residues. V shed 6 bases and J 0 bases; nucleotides not matched to a gene: 3. The CDR3 region has the DNA TGTGCCAGCAGACAACAGGGGGCCTCCTACGAGCAGTACTTC. This sequence encodes CASRQQGASYEQYF.

The chain joins TRBV7-9 to TRBJ2-1, with 10 nucleotides matching TRBD1. The V gene's germline CDR1 is SEHNR and CDR2 FQNEAQ (reference sequence). This CDR3 contains 16 residues. Losses at the gene ends were 3 bases for V and 6 bases for J; bases not matched to a gene: 8. In nucleotides, the CDR3 is TGTGCCAGCAGCTTCTTTGGGACAGGGGATTTCAATGAGCAGTTCTTC. Amino acid sequence: CASSFFGTGDFNEQFF.

The CDR3 loop reads CASSFQQPQHF. CDR3 nucleotides: TGTGCCAGCAGCTTTCAGCAGCCCCAGCATTTT. The rearrangement uses TRBV28 and TRBJ1-5; D gene uncertain. The germline V gene encodes CDR1 MDHEN and CDR2 SYDVKM. V lost 6 bases and J 7 bases, leaving 7 bases between the germline ends. The length of the CDR3 is 11 residues.

The V and J genes are TRBV6-5 and TRBJ2-5; 7 bases match TRBD2. Per germline, CDR1 MNHEY and CDR2 SVGAGI. V shed 10 bases, J shed 5 bases, and the junction held 13 bases outside the gene matches. CDR3 length equals 14 residues. The CDR3 loop is CATSGPAGWETQYF. The CDR3 DNA reads TGTGCCACTAGCGGCCCAGCGGGGTGGGAGACCCAGTACTTC.

This clone was seen more than once but under ten times. The CDR3 sequence: CASSYPAYEQYF. For the CDR3, the DNA is TGTGCCAGCAGTTATCCCGCCTACGAGCAGTACTTC. The rearrangement links TRBV6-2 or TRBV6-3 to TRBJ2-7; D is unresolved. Germline lookup yields CDR1 MNHEY and CDR2 SVGEGT. The CDR3 runs 12 residues. Between the trimmed V and J ends, which lost 3 bases and 2 bases, there was a span of 5 bases.

The rearrangement links TRBV5-1 to TRBJ2-5; TRBD2 is a possible D gene (6 bases). This CDR3 has 16 amino acids. The V gene's germline CDR1 is SGHRS and CDR2 YFSETQ. Trimming left V 1 base short and J 4 bases short, with 17 bases between. CDR3 sequence reads: CASSLTGGGVGETQYF. The CDR3, as DNA: TGCGCCAGCAGCTTGACTGGCGGAGGGGTGGGAGAGACCCAGTACTTC. Complete variable domain (other parts from reference TRBV5-1 and TRBJ2-5): KAGVTQTPRYLIKTRGQQVTLSCSPISGHRSVSWYQQTPGQGLQFLFEYFSETQRNKGNFPGRFSGRQFSNSRSEMNVSTLELGDSALYLCASSLTGGGVGETQYFGPGTRLLVL.

The rearrangement links TRBV12-3 or TRBV12-4 to TRBJ1-2; weak D call: TRBD1 (5 bases). There are 13 residues in the CDR3. V lost 6 bases and J lost 4, with 12 bases in between. Here the CDR3 reads CASSPQGGYGYTF. CDR3 sequence (DNA): TGTGCCAGCAGCCCGCAGGGAGGCTATGGCTACACCTTC.

This clone was observed once. The chain carries TRBV5-1 and TRBJ2-1, with TRBD2 identical over 11 bases. V shed 3 bases, J shed 5 bases, and the junction held 4 bases outside the gene matches. The germline CDR1 and CDR2 sequences are SGHRS and YFSETQ. This CDR3 is 15 amino acids long. CDR3 residues: CASSYGTSGNNEQFF. The CDR3 DNA follows: TGCGCCAGCAGCTACGGGACTAGCGGTAACAATGAGCAGTTCTTC.